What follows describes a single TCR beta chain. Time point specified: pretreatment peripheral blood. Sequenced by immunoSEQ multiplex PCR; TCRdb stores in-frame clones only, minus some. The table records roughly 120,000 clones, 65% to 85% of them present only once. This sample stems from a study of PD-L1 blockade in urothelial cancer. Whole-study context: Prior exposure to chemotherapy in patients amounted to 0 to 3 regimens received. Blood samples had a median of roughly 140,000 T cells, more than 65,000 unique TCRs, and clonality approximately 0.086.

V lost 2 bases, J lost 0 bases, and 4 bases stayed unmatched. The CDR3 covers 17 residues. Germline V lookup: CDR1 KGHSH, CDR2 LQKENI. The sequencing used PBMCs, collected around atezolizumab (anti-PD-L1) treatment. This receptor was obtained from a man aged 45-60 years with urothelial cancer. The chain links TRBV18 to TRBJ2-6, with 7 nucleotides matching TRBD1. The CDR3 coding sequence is TGTGCCAGCTCACCAGGGACAGTTTACTCTGGGGCCAACGTCCTGACTTTC. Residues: CASSPGTVYSGANVLTF.